This T cell receptor (beta chain) came from a study of T cell changes during pregnancy in multiple sclerosis. V was cut by 4 bases and J by 0 bases, with 13 bases left in between. The CDR3 is 16 residues long. The V gene's germline CDR1 is SGHDT and CDR2 YYEEEE. Only in-frame clones appear in the TCRdb table, and some are missing; sequencing was by immunoSEQ multiplex PCR. The sample lists tens of thousands of clones, 85% to 90% occurring once. The material was CD4+ T cells from peripheral blood mononuclear cells, obtained in the first trimester of pregnancy. The chain has TRBV5-6 and TRBJ2-2, with D unclear. The clonotype originates from a female donor with multiple sclerosis, enrolled in a pregnancy study. The CDR3 sequence: CASSPGLGPNTGELFF. CDR3 DNA sequence: TGTGCCAGCAGCCCCGGGTTAGGTCCGAACACCGGGGAGCTGTTTTTT. The variable domain in full, with the rest retrieved from reference TRBV5-6 and TRBJ2-2, is DAGVTQSPTHLIKTRGQQVTLRCSPKSGHDTVSWYQQALGQGPQFIFQYYEEEERQRGNFPDRFSGHQFPNYSSELNVNALLLGDSALYLCASSPGLGPNTGELFFGEGSRLTVL.